This T cell receptor (beta chain) emerged from a study of CD8+CD57+ T cells in acquired aplastic anemia. Overall study context: Average DNA yield from sorted CD4+ and CD8+ cells was about 3.2 ug. Findings and caveats of the study: Between patients and controls, around 31 CD8+ CDR3 sequences were found in common.

Patients sequenced had flow cytometry evidence of CD8+CD57+ cell expansion. Patients had not yet gotten any therapy when their blood was taken for sampling. Ten or more counts support this clonotype. Its antigen remains unknown. Template material for TCR beta VDJ and CDR3 profiling consisted of genomic DNA. A single record per CDR3 protein comes from TCRdb applying MiXCR to the reads. The table has under 200,000 distinct CDR3 sequences, roughly 50% seen once; the top ten hold roughly 1.8%. CDR3 length: 14 residues. Germline V CDR1 and CDR2: SGHRS, YFSETQ. The V end was cut by 4 bases, the J end by 4 bases, with 14 bases between.

The chain links TRBV5-1 to TRBJ1-2; D not certain. The clonotype originates from a human donor with aplastic anemia. Sequenced sample: sorted CD4+, CD8+, or CD8+CD57+ T cells (not recorded which) from PBMCs. DNA of the CDR3: TGCGCCAGCAGCCTCCAGCCCTCTAGCTATGGCTACACCTTC. This sequence encodes CASSLQPSSYGYTF.